This TCR beta chain stems from a study of T cell clonotyping in hematopoietic cell transplantation (dated by TCRdb to about 2021). As for the study more broadly: In the study, roughly 140 blood samples were gathered from roughly 33 consecutive transplant recipients and their related donors. Patients were recruited between September 2015 and early 2017 and followed until late 2020 or death.

Study-wide findings and limitations: Just a small fraction of recipient repertoires overlapped with donor repertoires, and more than 95% appeared de novo at the given depth. Recipient TCR diversity fell after transplant, with pathologically expanded clonotypes rising progressively from day 30 to day 180. Inverse Simpson Index values from donors and from recipients before transplant predicted broader TCR repertoire diversity after transplant. The sample size was limited and the cells went unsorted, which meant the CD4 and CD8 repertoire contributions could not be told apart.

With the immunoSEQ assay, which is a bias-controlled multiplex PCR relying on V- and J-specific primers, TCR beta CDR3 regions were amplified from genomic DNA. A second PCR step added a proprietary barcode and Illumina adapter sequences to the CDR3 amplicons. CDR3 libraries were sequenced on an Illumina MiSeq instrument. Concerning the study's data processing: Export and quality control were handled in immunoSEQ Analyzer 3.0, while downstream analyses relied on R Bioconductor and Immunarch. Repertoire metrics were calculated using only productive rearrangements within the normalized downsampled data set. In the normalized cohort, clonotypes with more than 5 templates were defined as pathologically expanded. Repertoire diversity was measured with the Inverse Simpson Index. To capture all clonotypes, CMV-specificity analyses were performed on the non-normalized data set. TCRdb re-hosts the immuneACCESS table, in-frame sequences only. Its copies lack some clones; in the studies checked, an unresolved V gene accounts for under half of them, and the cause for the rest is not known. The DNA gave D and trimming, while V, J and clone size come from that table. For this sample the table gives fewer than 20,000 clones, of which 60% to 75% were detected only once. The top ten clonotypes cover about 9.9% of the sample.

Related transplant donors provided blood samples for TCR beta sequencing. Nuclei Lysis Solution was used to extract genomic DNA from fresh or cryopreserved unfractionated peripheral blood mononuclear cells. About this clone itself: It has no known antigen specificity. Base qualities are missing; no much larger clone stands one base away.

At the junction V is shortened by 2 bases and J by 4 bases, with 17 bases in between. Measured from the cysteine to the phenylalanine, the CDR3 is 16 residues long. The entry retains the CDR3 DNA only, 48 bases that are in frame from base 1. CDR1 and CDR2, looked up from the germline V gene (reference sequence), are GTSNPN and SVGIG. This clonotype originated in a woman aged 55-70 years in good health. Some clones in this sample may be carry-over from other donors' samples. This receptor chain uses TRBV30 and TRBJ2-2; the D call could be TRBD1 or TRBD2, with each sharing 5 bases. Sequencing was performed on peripheral blood mononuclear cells. The CDR3 region: CAWSPIEGRSTGELFF. Read as DNA, the sequence is TGTGCCTGGAGTCCGATAGAGGGGCGCAGCACCGGGGAGCTGTTTTTT.